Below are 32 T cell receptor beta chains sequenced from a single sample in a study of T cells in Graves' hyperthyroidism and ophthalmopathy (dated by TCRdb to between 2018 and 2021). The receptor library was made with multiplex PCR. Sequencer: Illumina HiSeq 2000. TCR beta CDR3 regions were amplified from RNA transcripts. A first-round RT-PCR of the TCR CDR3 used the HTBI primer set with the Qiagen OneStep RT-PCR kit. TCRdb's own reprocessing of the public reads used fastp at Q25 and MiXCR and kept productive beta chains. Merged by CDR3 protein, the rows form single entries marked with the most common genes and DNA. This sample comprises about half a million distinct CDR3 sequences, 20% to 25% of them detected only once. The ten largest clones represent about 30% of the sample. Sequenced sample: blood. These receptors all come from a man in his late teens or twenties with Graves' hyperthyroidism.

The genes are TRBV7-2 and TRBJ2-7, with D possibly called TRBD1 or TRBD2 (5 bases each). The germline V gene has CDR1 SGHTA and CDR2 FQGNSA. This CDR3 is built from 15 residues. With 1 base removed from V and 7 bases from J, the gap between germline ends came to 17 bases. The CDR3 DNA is TGTGCCAGCAGCTTAGGACCGGGGTACCAGGGAGAGCAGTACTTC. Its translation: CASSLGPGYQGEQYF.

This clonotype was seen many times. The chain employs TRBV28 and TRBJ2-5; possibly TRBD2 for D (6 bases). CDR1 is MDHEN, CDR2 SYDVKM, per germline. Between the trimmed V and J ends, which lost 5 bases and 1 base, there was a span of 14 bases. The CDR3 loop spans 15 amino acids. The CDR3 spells CASSPLRGFQETQYF. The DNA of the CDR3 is TGTGCCAGCAGTCCACTGCGGGGATTCCAAGAGACCCAGTACTTC.

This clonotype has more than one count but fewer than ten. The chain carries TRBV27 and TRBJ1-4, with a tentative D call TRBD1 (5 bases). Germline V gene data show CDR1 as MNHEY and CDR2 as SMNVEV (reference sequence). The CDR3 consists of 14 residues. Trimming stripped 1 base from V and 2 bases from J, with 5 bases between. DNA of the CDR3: TGTGCCAGCAGTTTATGGGGCACTAATGAAAAACTGTTTTTT. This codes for CASSLWGTNEKLFF.

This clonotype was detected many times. The CDR3 sequence is CATSDPREPNQPQHF. CDR3 DNA: TGTGCCACCAGTGACCCCAGGGAGCCCAATCAGCCCCAGCATTTT. The chain has TRBV24-1 and TRBJ1-5, with D perhaps TRBD1 (5 bases). CDR1 and CDR2 from the germline V gene are KGHDR and SFDVKD. The CDR3 length is 15 residues. V was cut by 4 bases and J by 3 bases, with 12 bases left in between.

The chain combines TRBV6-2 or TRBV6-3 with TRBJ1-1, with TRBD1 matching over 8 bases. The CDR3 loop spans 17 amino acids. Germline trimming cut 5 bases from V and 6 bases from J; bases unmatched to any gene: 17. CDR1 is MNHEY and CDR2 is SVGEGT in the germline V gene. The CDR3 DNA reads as TGTGCCAGCAGTAGAGGGACAGGCGGAATGAATCTCGCTGAAGCTTTCTTT. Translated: CASSRGTGGMNLAEAFF.

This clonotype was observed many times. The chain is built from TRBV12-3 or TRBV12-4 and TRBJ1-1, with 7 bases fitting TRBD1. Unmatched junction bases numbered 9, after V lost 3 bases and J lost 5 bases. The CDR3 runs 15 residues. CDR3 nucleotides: TGTGCCAGCAGTTTTTTGCCAGGGGGTGGGACTGAAGCTTTCTTT. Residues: CASSFLPGGGTEAFF.

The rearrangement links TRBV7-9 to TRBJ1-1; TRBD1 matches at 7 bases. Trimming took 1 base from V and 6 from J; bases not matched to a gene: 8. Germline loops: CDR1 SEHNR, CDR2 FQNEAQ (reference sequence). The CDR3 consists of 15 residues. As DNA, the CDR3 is TGTGCCAGCAGCTTAGAGGGAGGGGGCATCGCTGAAGCTTTCTTT. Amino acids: CASSLEGGGIAEAFF.

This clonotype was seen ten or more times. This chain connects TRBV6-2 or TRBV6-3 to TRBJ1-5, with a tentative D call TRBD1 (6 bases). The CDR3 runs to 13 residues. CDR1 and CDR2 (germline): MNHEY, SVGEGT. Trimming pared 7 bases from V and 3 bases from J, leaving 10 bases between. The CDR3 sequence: CASTPGVNQPQHF. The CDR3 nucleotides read TGTGCCAGCACCCCAGGGGTCAATCAGCCCCAGCATTTT.

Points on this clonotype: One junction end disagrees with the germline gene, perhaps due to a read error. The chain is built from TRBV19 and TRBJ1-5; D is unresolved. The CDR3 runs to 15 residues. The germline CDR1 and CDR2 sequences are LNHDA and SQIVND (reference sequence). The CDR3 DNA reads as TGTGCCAGTAGTATTTCGGAGTATATCAATCAGGCCCAGCATTTT. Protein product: CASSISEYINQAQHF.

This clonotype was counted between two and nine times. The CDR3 nucleotides are TGCAGCATCTCCTCAGGGGCCCTTAATTCACCCCTCCACTTT. It is translated as CSISSGALNSPLHF. The V and J genes are TRBV29-1 and TRBJ1-6; TRBD1 might be the D (6 bases). The CDR3 is made up of 14 amino acids. The germline CDR1 and CDR2 sequences are SQVTM and ANQGSEA. The ends were cut back, 8 bases at V and 6 bases at J, with 17 bases in the middle.

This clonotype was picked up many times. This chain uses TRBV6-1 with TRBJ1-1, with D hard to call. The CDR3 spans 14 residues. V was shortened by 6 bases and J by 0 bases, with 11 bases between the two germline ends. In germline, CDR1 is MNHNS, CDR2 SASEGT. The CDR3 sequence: CASSPIPLNTEAFF. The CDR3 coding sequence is TGTGCCAGCAGCCCAATTCCCCTGAACACTGAAGCTTTCTTT.

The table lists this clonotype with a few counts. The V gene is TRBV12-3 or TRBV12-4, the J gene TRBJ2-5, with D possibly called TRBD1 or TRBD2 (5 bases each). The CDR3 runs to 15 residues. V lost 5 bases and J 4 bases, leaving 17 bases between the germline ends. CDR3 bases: TGTGCCAGCAGTCCGTTAATCGGGGCGGTAGAGACCCAGTACTTC. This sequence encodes CASSPLIGAVETQYF.

CDR3 coding DNA: TGCAGCGTGGACAGGGACCAAGAGACCCAGTACTTC. Its protein product is CSVDRDQETQYF. This chain joins TRBV29-1 and TRBJ2-5; TRBD1 matches at 8 bases. This CDR3 comprises 12 residues. Germline V gene sequence: CDR1 SQVTM, CDR2 ANQGSEA. Trimming at V came to 6 bases and at J to 0 bases, leaving 0 bases not matched to a gene.

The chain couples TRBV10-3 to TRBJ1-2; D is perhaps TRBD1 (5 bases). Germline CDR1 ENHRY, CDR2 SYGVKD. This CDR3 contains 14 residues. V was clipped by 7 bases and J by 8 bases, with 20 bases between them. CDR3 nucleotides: TGTGCCATCACCCCCCGGACTACAGGAAGGGGCTACACCTTC. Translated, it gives CAITPRTTGRGYTF.

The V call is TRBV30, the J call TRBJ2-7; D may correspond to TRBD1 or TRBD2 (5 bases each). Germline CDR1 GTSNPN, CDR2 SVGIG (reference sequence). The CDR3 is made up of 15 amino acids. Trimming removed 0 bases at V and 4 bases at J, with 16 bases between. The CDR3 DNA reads TGTGCCTGGAGTGTATCCGCCTCGAGGGGATACGAGCAGTACTTC. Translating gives CAWSVSASRGYEQYF.

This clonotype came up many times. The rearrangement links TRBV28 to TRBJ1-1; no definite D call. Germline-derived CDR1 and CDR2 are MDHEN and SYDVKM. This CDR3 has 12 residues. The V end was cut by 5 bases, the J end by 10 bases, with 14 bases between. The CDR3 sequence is CASSIDFRGAFF. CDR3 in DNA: TGTGCCAGCAGTATCGACTTCCGAGGAGCTTTCTTT.

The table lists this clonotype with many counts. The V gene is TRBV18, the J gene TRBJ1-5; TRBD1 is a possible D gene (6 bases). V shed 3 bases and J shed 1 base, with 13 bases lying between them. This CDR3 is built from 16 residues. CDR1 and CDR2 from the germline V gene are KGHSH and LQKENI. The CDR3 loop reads CASSPWGGGSNQPQHF. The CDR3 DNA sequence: TGTGCCAGCTCACCTTGGGGGGGCGGGAGCAATCAGCCCCAGCATTTT.

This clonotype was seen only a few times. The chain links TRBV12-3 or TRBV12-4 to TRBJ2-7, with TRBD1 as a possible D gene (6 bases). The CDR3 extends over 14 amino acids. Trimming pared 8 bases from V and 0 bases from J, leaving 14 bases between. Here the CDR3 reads CASGGPGASYEQYF. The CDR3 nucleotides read TGTGCCAGCGGGGGACCAGGGGCCTCCTACGAGCAGTACTTC.

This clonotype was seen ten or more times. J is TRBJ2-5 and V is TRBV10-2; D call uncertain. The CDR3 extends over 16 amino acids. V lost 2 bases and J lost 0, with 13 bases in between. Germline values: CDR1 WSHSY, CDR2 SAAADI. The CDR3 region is CASSERFRHHQETQYF. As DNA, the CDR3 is TGCGCCAGCAGTGAGAGGTTCCGACACCACCAAGAGACCCAGTACTTC.

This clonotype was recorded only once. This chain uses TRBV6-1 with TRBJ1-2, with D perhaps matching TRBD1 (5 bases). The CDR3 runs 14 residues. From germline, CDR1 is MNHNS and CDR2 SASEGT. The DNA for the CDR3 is TGTGCGGCGGGCCGTGGGCAGGGCATCTATGGCTACACCTTC. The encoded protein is CAAGRGQGIYGYTF.

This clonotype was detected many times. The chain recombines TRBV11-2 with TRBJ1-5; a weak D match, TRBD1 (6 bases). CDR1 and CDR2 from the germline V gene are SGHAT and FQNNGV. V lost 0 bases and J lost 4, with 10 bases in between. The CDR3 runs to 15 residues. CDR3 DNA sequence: TGTGCCAGCAGCTTAGATCCAGGGGTAAATCAGCCCCAGCATTTT. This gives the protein CASSLDPGVNQPQHF.

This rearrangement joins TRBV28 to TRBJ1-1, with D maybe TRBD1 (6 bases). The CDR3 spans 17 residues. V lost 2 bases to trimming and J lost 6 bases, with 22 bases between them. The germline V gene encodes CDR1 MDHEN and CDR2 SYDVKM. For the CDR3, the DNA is TGTGCCAGCAGTTTACGCAGGCTACAGGGTAGGGTCGCTGAAGCTTTCTTT. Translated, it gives CASSLRRLQGRVAEAFF.

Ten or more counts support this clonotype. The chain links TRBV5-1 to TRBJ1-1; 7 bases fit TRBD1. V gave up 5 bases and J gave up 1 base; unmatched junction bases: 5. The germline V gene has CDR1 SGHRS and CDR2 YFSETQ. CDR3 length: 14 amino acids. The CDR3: CASRGTGENTEAFF. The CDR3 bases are TGCGCCAGCAGGGGCACAGGGGAGAACACTGAAGCTTTCTTT.

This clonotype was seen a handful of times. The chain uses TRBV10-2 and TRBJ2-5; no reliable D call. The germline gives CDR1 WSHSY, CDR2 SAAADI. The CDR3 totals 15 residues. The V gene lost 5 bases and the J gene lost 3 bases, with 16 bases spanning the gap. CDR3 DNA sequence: TGCGCCAGCAGTCACGGACGGGTGGGGAAAGAGACCCAGTACTTC. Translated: CASSHGRVGKETQYF.

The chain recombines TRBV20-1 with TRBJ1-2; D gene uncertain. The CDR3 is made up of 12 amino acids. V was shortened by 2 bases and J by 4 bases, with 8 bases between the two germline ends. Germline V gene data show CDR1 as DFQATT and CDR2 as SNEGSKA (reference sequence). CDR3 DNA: TGCAGTGCTAGAACGGCGGCCTATGGCTACACCTTC. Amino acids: CSARTAAYGYTF.

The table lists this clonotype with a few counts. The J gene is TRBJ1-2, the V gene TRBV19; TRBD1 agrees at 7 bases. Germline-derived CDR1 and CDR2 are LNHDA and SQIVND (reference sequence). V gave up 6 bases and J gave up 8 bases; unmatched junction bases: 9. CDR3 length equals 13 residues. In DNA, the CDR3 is TGTGCCAGTAGCTTGACAGGGTCAAACGGCTACACCTTC. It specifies CASSLTGSNGYTF.

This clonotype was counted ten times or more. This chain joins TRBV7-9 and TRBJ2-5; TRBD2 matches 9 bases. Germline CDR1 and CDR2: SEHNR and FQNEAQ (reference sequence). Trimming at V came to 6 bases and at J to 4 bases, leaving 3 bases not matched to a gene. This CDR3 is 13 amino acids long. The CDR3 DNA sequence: TGTGCCAGCAGTTTGGGACTAGCAGAGACCCAGTACTTC. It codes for CASSLGLAETQYF.

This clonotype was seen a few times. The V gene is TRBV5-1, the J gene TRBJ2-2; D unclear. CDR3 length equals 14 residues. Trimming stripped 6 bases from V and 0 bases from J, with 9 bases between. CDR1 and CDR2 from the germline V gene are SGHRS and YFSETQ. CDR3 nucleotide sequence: TGCGCCAGCAACCCAGTCGCGAACACCGGGGAGCTGTTTTTT. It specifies CASNPVANTGELFF.

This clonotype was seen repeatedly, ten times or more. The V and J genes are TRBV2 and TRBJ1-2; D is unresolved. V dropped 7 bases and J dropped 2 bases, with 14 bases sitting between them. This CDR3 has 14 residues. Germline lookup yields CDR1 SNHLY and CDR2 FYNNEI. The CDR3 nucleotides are TGTGCCAGCAAGTTTCAGAATTTAAACTATGGCTACACCTTC. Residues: CASKFQNLNYGYTF.

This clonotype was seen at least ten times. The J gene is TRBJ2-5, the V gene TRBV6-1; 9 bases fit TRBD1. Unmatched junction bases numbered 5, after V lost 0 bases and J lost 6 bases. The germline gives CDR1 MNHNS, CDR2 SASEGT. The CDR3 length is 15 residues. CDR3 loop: CASSEAGTGRKTQYF. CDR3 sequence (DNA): TGTGCCAGCAGTGAAGCGGGGACAGGGCGGAAGACCCAGTACTTC.

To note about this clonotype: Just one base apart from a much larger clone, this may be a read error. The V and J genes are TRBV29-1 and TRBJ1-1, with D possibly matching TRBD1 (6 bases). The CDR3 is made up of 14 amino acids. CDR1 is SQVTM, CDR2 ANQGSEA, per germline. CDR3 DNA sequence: TGCGGCGTTGAAGTCCAGGGGTTGAACTCTGAAGCTTTCTTT. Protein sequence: CGVEVQGLNSEAFF.

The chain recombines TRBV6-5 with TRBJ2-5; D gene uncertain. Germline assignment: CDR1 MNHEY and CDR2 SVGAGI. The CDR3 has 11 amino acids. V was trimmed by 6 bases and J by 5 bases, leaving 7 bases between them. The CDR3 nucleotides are TGTGCCAGCAGAAGAAAGGAGACCCAGTACTTC. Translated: CASRRKETQYF.